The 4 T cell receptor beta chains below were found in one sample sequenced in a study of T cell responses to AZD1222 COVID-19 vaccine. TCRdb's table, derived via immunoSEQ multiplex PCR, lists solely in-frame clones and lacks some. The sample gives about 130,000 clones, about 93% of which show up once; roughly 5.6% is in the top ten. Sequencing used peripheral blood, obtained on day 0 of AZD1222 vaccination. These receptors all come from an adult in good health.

Here the CDR3 DNA reads TGTGCCAGCCGAGGGAGCGGGAGTCACGGCAATGAGCAGTTCTTC. This encodes CASRGSGSHGNEQFF. This chain links TRBV11-3 with TRBJ2-1; 8 nucleotides align to TRBD2. The trim removed 8 bases at V and 6 bases at J, leaving 12 bases unmatched. The length of the CDR3 is 15 residues. CDR1 SGHNT and CDR2 YENEEA come from the germline V gene.

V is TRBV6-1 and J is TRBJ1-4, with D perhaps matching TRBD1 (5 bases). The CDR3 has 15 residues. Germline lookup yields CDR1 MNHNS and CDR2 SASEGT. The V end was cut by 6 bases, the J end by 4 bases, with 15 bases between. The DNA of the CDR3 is TGTGCCAGCAGCTCCCCTCGGGACCATAATGAAAAACTGTTTTTT. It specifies CASSSPRDHNEKLFF.

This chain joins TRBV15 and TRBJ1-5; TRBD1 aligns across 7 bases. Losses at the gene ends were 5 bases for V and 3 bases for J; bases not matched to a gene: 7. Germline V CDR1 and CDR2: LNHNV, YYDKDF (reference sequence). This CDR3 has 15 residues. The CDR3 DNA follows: TGTGCCACCAGCTGGACGGGACAGCTCAATCAGCCCCAGCATTTT. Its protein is CATSWTGQLNQPQHF.

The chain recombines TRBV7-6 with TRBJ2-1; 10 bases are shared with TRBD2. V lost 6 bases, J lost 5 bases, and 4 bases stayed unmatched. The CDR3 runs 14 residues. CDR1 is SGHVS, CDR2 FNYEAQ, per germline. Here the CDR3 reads CASRQLAGHNEQFF. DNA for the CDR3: TGTGCCAGCAGACAACTAGCGGGACACAATGAGCAGTTCTTC.